These 9 T cell receptor beta chains originate from one sample sequenced in a study of CD8 T cells in ankylosing spondylitis. One entry per CDR3 protein, called by TCRdb with MiXCR from the 5' RACE reads. The data show 200,000 to 300,000 distinct CDR3 sequences, around 25% seen once. The sample taken for sequencing was blood, either unsorted or a sorted T cell fraction (not recorded which). These receptors were obtained from a male donor with ankylosing spondylitis or in good health (not recorded which).

The genes are TRBV2 and TRBJ2-7; D may correspond to TRBD1 or TRBD2 (6 bases each). The germline V gene encodes CDR1 SNHLY and CDR2 FYNNEI. The CDR3 loop spans 15 amino acids. Deletions cut 3 bases from V and 4 bases from J, with 16 bases between. CDR3 in DNA: TGTGCCAGCAGTGAGTGGCGGGACACGGGGTACGAGCAGTACTTC. Translated: CASSEWRDTGYEQYF.

This clonotype was counted many times. The chain combines TRBV29-1 with TRBJ1-5; no clear D. Germline CDR1 reads SQVTM; CDR2 reads ANQGSEA. CDR3 length: 12 amino acids. V dropped 4 bases and J dropped 0 bases, with 4 bases sitting between them. CDR3 sequence reads: CSVGASNQPQHF. The CDR3 DNA reads as TGCAGCGTTGGAGCTAGCAATCAGCCCCAGCATTTT.

This clonotype was recorded many times. The chain recombines TRBV7-9 with TRBJ2-3; possible D gene TRBD1, 6 bases. The ends were cut back, 0 bases at V and 3 bases at J, with 10 bases in the middle. The CDR3 covers 15 residues. The germline gives CDR1 SEHNR, CDR2 FQNEAQ (reference sequence). The CDR3 nucleotides read TGTGCCAGCAGCTTAGCGCTCCAGGGGACAGATACGCAGTATTTT. The encoded protein is CASSLALQGTDTQYF.

In this sample, this clonotype turned up many times. The rearrangement joins TRBV5-1 to TRBJ2-7; 10 bases line up with TRBD1. Trimming cost V 4 bases and J 4 bases; bases outside gene matches: 2. Per germline, CDR1 SGHRS and CDR2 YFSETQ. CDR3 size: 13 residues. CDR3 residues: CASSTGQGYEQYF. The CDR3 coding sequence is TGCGCCAGCAGCACGGGACAGGGGTACGAGCAGTACTTC. Supplemented by reference TRBV5-1 and TRBJ2-7, the full variable domain reads KAGVTQTPRYLIKTRGQQVTLSCSPISGHRSVSWYQQTPGQGLQFLFEYFSETQRNKGNFPGRFSGRQFSNSRSEMNVSTLELGDSALYLCASSTGQGYEQYFGPGTRLTVT.

This clonotype was counted between two and nine times. The J gene is TRBJ1-2, the V gene TRBV10-3; TRBD1 agrees at 8 bases. The CDR3 totals 15 residues. J was trimmed by 3 bases and V by 4 bases; bases with no gene match: 7. The V gene's germline CDR1 is ENHRY and CDR2 SYGVKD. CDR3 residues: CAISATTGVDYGYTF. The DNA of the CDR3 is TGTGCCATCAGTGCAACGACAGGGGTGGACTATGGCTACACCTTC.

This clonotype was recorded at least ten times. V and J are TRBV5-4 and TRBJ2-7, with 11 bases identical to TRBD1. With 4 bases clipped from V and 11 bases from J, the junction kept 5 bases outside the gene matches. The germline gives CDR1 SGHNT, CDR2 YYREEE (reference sequence). The CDR3 runs 12 residues. The CDR3 is CASSLRDRGEYF. Written as DNA, the CDR3 is TGTGCCAGCAGCCTCCGGGACAGGGGGGAGTACTTC.

This clonotype was observed a few times. The J gene is TRBJ2-1, the V gene TRBV12-3 or TRBV12-4; D ambiguous. This CDR3 region has 12 residues. The ends were cut back, 5 bases at V and 4 bases at J, with 6 bases in the middle. CDR3 coding DNA: TGTGCCAGCAGTCGTCCTTACAATGAGCAGTTCTTC. Translating it yields CASSRPYNEQFF.

This chain joins TRBV12-3 or TRBV12-4 and TRBJ2-1, with a possible D match to TRBD1 (5 bases). The CDR3 runs 11 residues. The germline V and J ends were trimmed by 6 bases and 9 bases, with 9 bases remaining between them. CDR3 nucleotides: TGTGCCAGCAGGGACATTCTTGAGCAGTTCTTC. It specifies CASRDILEQFF.

Ten or more counts support this clonotype. No conserved phenylalanine or tryptophan ends this CDR3, so it is likely a read error. This chain connects TRBV5-1 to TRBJ1-1; tentatively, D is TRBD1 (6 bases). With 5 bases removed from V and 8 bases from J, the gap between germline ends came to 13 bases. This CDR3 region has 12 residues. Germline-derived CDR1 and CDR2 are SGHRS and YFSETQ. CDR3 region: CASSSYQGEAFL. For the CDR3, the DNA is TGCGCCAGCAGTTCCTATCAGGGGGAAGCTTTCCTT.